This record covers a single TCR beta chain. Germline V CDR1 and CDR2: SGHVS, FQNEAQ. The CDR3 sequence is 14 residues long. V was clipped by 0 bases and J by 8 bases, with 8 bases between them. The sample is drawn from a study of blood T cell repertoires in COVID-19. Study at large: Collection of acute and convalescent COVID-19 samples took place in the United States, Italy and Spain.

Enrolled during active infection, Seattle patients were then followed longitudinally. The table came from immunoSEQ multiplex PCR; TCRdb's copy has only in-frame clones and leaves some out. The sample includes about 150,000 clones, 80% to 90% seen only once; the top ten take more than 6.5%. This clonotype originated in a woman in her sixties or seventies with COVID-19, enrolled during active disease. Sequenced: peripheral blood. The V gene is TRBV7-8, the J gene TRBJ1-6; unclear D gene. The CDR3 DNA reads TGTGCCAGCAGCTTAGCATCGAACTATTCACCCCTCCACTTT. As protein: CASSLASNYSPLHF.